The clone carrying this TCR beta chain was picked up a small number of times. The sample belongs to a study of OX40 agonist ivuxolimab in advanced cancers. Systemic immunosuppression or autoimmune disease history was grounds to exclude patients. At baseline, cycle 4 day 1, and cycle 7 day 1, blood was sampled. Sequencing used immunoSEQ multiplex PCR; TCRdb keeps in-frame clones, though not all of them. The sample records 20,000 to 30,000 clones, around 73% being singletons. With 0 bases removed from V and 2 bases from J, the gap between germline ends came to 7 bases. The germline gives CDR1 ENHRY, CDR2 SYGVKD. The CDR3 spans 14 residues.

The material was CD4+ or CD8+ T cells sorted from blood, obtained in a trial of the OX40 agonist ivuxolimab. The chain couples TRBV10-3 to TRBJ2-5; no definite D call. The source of this sequence is an adult with an advanced solid tumor such as melanoma, head and neck, liver or kidney cancer. The CDR3 reads CAISESSRQETQYF. CDR3 coding DNA: TGTGCCATCAGTGAGTCATCCAGGCAAGAGACCCAGTACTTC.